The subject of this entry is one TCR beta chain. Its matching antigen is unknown. It was with 60 Vbeta and 13 Jbeta primers that the PCR ran. Assay used: immunoSEQ multiplex PCR; TCRdb lists only in-frame clones, some missing. Of about 120,000 clones in the sample, under 85% were seen once. The data belong to a study of cytomegalovirus exposure and HLA in healthy donors. CDR3 size: 17 residues. V dropped 1 base and J dropped 1 base, with 15 bases sitting between them. Germline CDR1 and CDR2: MGHRA and YSYEKL. Study-level results: Presence/absence analyses assumed roughly uniform sequencing depth across donors, which may not hold. A highly shared variant cluster was judged a likely technical artifact. Further analysis, carried out later, found HLA-associated TCR beta chains more clonally expanded than equally common other chains. Later analysis identified a missense DCLRE1C variant that was linked to TCR beta V- and J-gene trimming.

The chain has TRBV4-1 and TRBJ2-3, with a possible D match to TRBD2 (5 bases). The specimen sequenced was PBMCs. This clonotype was sampled from a man between 35 and 55 years old in good health and CMV-seropositive. CDR3 coding DNA: TGCGCCAGCAGCCAAGGTCCTGGCGGAGGAGGCACAGATACGCAGTATTTT. It specifies CASSQGPGGGGTDTQYF.